This T cell receptor (beta chain) was recovered during a study of blood T cell repertoires in COVID-19. TCRdb's copy holds only in-frame clones and misses some; the assay was immunoSEQ multiplex PCR. The table has about 170,000 clones, 85% seen once. The TCR was taken from an elderly woman with COVID-19, enrolled during active disease. The sample consisted of peripheral blood.

The CDR3 DNA sequence: TGTGCCAGCAGCTTCTGGACTAGCGGGGGAGATACGCAGTATTTT. Residues: CASSFWTSGGDTQYF. This chain links TRBV7-9 with TRBJ2-3; TRBD2 aligns across 13 bases. The CDR3 length is 15 residues. Per germline, CDR1 SEHNR and CDR2 FQNEAQ (reference sequence). The ends lost 3 bases at V and 5 bases at J; junction bases unmatched: 2.